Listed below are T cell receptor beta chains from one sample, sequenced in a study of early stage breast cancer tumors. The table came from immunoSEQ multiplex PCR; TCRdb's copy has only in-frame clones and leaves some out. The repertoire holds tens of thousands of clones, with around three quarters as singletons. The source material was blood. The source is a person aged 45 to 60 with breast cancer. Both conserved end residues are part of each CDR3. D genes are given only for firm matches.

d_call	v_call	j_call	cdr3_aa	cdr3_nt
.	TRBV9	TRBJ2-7	CASSATPTAAYEQYF	TGTGCCAGCAGCGCTACCCCGACGGCAGCCTACGAGCAGTACTTC
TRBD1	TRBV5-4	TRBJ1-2	CASSSTGYSNYGYTF	TGTGCCAGCAGCTCGACAGGGTATTCGAACTATGGCTACACCTTC
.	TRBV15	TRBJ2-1	CATSTSSGGAHNEQFF	TGTGCCACCAGCACCTCCTCTGGCGGGGCCCACAATGAGCAGTTCTTC
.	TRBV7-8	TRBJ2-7	CASSLEASSSSYEQYF	TGTGCCAGCAGCTTAGAGGCTAGCTCTAGCTCCTACGAGCAGTACTTC
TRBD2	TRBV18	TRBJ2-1	CASSHRLARGMNEQFF	TGTGCCAGCTCACACCGACTAGCGAGAGGAATGAATGAGCAGTTCTTC
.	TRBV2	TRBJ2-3	CASSEDRMTDTQYF	TGTGCCAGCAGTGAAGATCGAATGACAGATACGCAGTATTTT
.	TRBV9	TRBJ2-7	CASSVGSGSYEQYF	TGTGCCAGCAGCGTAGGTTCAGGCTCCTACGAGCAGTACTTC
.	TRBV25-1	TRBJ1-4	CASSELSGQIITNEKLFF	TGTGCCAGCAGTGAACTCTCCGGACAGATAATAACTAATGAAAAACTGTTTTTT
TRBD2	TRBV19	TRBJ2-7	CASSLLSGSTSYEQYF	TGTGCCAGTAGTCTCCTTAGCGGGAGCACCTCCTACGAGCAGTACTTC
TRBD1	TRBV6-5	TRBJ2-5	CATSQGAIQLETQYF	TGTGCCACCTCACAGGGGGCGATCCAGCTCGAGACCCAGTACTTC